These T cell receptor beta chains were read from a single sample in a study of shared clonotypes between healthy human individuals. The protocol was immunoSEQ multiplex PCR, while the TCRdb copy is restricted to in-frame clones and leaves out a portion. The sample consists of over 2 million clones, approximately 90% of them appearing once. Sample: naive CD4+ T cells from PBMCs. The source of these receptors is a man aged 18 to 35 in good health. Some clones in this sample may be carry-over from other donors' samples. Each CDR3 is given with its conserved first and last residue.

CDR3 protein: CASSLSPGGETQYF
V gene: TRBV27
J gene: TRBJ2-5

CDR3 protein: CASSLPGDRAYEQYF
V gene: TRBV5-5
J gene: TRBJ2-7

CDR3 protein: CASSVEAGGTDTQYF
V gene: TRBV9
J gene: TRBJ2-3

CDR3 protein: CASSEGPGTYSEAFF
V gene: TRBV6-1
J gene: TRBJ1-1

CDR3 protein: CASTVGAVANYGYTF
V gene: TRBV6-1
J gene: TRBJ1-2

CDR3 protein: CASSQVGQGTGQPQHF
V gene: TRBV4-1
J gene: TRBJ1-5

CDR3 protein: CASSLIDEQYF
V gene: TRBV18
J gene: TRBJ2-7

CDR3 protein: CASSLVPHGQGATEEQYF
V gene: TRBV5-1
J gene: TRBJ2-7

CDR3 protein: CASRPRSYNEQFF
V gene: TRBV5-1
J gene: TRBJ2-1

CDR3 protein: CASSEMSGGNYGYTF
V gene: TRBV19
J gene: TRBJ1-2

CDR3 protein: CASSQGLAGVVTDTQYF
V gene: TRBV5-1
J gene: TRBJ2-3

CDR3 protein: CASSLGSNQPQHF
V gene: TRBV6-4
J gene: TRBJ1-5

CDR3 protein: CASSSLQGSGELFF
V gene: TRBV28
J gene: TRBJ2-2

CDR3 protein: CASRLAGVGEQFF
V gene: TRBV7-2
J gene: TRBJ2-1

CDR3 protein: CASSRITRATNYGYTF
V gene: TRBV19
J gene: TRBJ1-2

CDR3 protein: CAIRSDGAEKLFF
V gene: TRBV10-3
J gene: TRBJ1-4

CDR3 protein: CASSLPRERCEQYF
V gene: TRBV28
J gene: TRBJ2-7

CDR3 protein: CASSYRTSGHNEQFF
V gene: TRBV6-6
J gene: TRBJ2-1

CDR3 protein: CASSDSSGRTYNEQFF
V gene: TRBV25-1
J gene: TRBJ2-1

CDR3 protein: CASSLRTVSTDTQYF
V gene: TRBV7-3
J gene: TRBJ2-3

CDR3 protein: CASSPPGGILREQYF
V gene: TRBV18
J gene: TRBJ2-7

CDR3 protein: CASSLRTGGQETQYF
V gene: TRBV6-6
J gene: TRBJ2-5

CDR3 protein: CASSKQGAANEKLFF
V gene: TRBV6-6
J gene: TRBJ1-4

CDR3 protein: CASSLVPSDSAGELFF
V gene: TRBV7-2
J gene: TRBJ2-2

CDR3 protein: CASSCPGTSKFHEQYF
V gene: TRBV12-1
J gene: TRBJ2-7

CDR3 protein: CASSQFRSVDTEAFF
V gene: TRBV18
J gene: TRBJ1-1

CDR3 protein: CASSSRDRGTGELFF
V gene: TRBV5-1
J gene: TRBJ2-2

CDR3 protein: CASSQDPQGRLALYEQFF
V gene: TRBV4-1
J gene: TRBJ2-1

CDR3 protein: CASVWAGGQQYF
V gene: TRBV28
J gene: TRBJ2-7

CDR3 protein: CASSLLGTTNEKLFF
V gene: TRBV7-2
J gene: TRBJ1-4

CDR3 protein: CASSLKGHSSPRDEQFF
V gene: TRBV7-3
J gene: TRBJ2-1

CDR3 protein: CASSSLRGGEQYF
V gene: TRBV11-3
J gene: TRBJ2-7

CDR3 protein: CASSSLQPGLAGGYERQYF
V gene: TRBV7-6
J gene: TRBJ2-7

CDR3 protein: CASSLGTGVRADTQYF
V gene: TRBV5-1
J gene: TRBJ2-3

CDR3 protein: CASSFVAGYSTDTQYF
V gene: TRBV11-2
J gene: TRBJ2-3